This T cell receptor (beta chain) stems from a study of CD8+CD57+ T cells in acquired aplastic anemia. As regards this clonotype: A much more abundant neighbour one base away suggests this may be a read error.

This CDR3 contains 16 residues. An expansion of CD8+CD57+ cells by flow cytometry had been shown in patients chosen for sequencing. Genomic DNA constituted the template upon which TCR beta VDJ and CDR3 profiling was performed. MiXCR, applied by TCRdb to the reads, yields one record per CDR3 protein. The sample shows around 200,000 distinct CDR3 sequences, 40% to 60% of them seen only once. The chain joins TRBV12-3 or TRBV12-4 to TRBJ1-6; D ambiguous. This receptor was obtained from a human donor with aplastic anemia. The sequencing input was sorted CD4+, CD8+, or CD8+CD57+ T cells (not recorded which) from PBMCs. CDR3 sequence: CASSLSTASHNSPLHF. The CDR3 DNA is TGTGCCAGCAGTCTAAGTACAGCCTCCCATAATTCACCCCTCCACTTT.